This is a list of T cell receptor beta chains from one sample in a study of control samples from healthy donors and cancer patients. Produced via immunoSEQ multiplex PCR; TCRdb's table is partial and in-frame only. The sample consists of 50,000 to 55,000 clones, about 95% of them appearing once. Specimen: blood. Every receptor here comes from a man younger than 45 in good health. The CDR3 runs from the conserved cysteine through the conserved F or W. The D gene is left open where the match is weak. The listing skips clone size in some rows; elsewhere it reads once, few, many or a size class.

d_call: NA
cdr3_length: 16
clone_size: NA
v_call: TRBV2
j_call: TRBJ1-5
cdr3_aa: CASSSPLGLATQPQHF
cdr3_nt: TGTGCCAGCAGTTCACCCTTGGGACTAGCAACTCAGCCCCAGCATTTT

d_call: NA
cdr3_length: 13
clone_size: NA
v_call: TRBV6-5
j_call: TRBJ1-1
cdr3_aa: CASSYTWNTEAFF
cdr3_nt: TGTGCCAGCAGTTACACTTGGAACACTGAAGCTTTCTTT

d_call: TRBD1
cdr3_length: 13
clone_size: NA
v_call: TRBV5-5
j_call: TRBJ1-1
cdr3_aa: CASQTGRVTEAFF
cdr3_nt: TGTGCCAGCCAGACAGGGAGGGTCACTGAAGCTTTCTTT

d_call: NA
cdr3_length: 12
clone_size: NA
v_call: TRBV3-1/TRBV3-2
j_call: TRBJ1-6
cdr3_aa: CASRLEGSRLHF
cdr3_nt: TGTGCCAGCAGACTAGAGGGCAGTCGGCTCCACTTT

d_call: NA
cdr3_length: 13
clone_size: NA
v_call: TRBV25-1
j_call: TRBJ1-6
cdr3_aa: CASSVRNNSPLHF
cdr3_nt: TGTGCCAGCAGTGTACGGAATAATTCACCCCTCCACTTT

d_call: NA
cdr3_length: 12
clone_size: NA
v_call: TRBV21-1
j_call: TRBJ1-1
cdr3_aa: CASSKEGTEAFF
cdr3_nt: TGTGCCAGCAGCAAAGAAGGCACCGAAGCTTTCTTT

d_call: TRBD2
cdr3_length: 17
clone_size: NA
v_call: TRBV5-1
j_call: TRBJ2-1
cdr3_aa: CASSRTSGRAEYNEQFF
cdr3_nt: TGCGCCAGCAGCCGCACTAGCGGGAGGGCCGAATACAATGAGCAGTTCTTC

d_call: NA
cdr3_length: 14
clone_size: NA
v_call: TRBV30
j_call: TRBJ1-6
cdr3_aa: CAWSVGARNSPLHF
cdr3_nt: TGTGCCTGGAGTGTGGGGGCTCGGAATTCACCCCTCCACTTT

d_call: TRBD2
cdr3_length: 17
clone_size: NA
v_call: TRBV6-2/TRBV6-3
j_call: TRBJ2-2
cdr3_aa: CASSYFGLAGGGGELFF
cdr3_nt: TGTGCCAGCAGTTACTTCGGACTAGCGGGAGGCGGCGGGGAGCTGTTTTTT

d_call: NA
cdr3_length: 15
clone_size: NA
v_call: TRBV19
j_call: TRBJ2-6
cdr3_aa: CASSLQVSGANVLTF
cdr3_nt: TGTGCCAGTAGTTTACAGGTTTCTGGGGCCAACGTCCTGACTTTC

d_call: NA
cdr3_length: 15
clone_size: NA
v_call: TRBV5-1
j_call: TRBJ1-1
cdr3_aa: CASSLAKREGTEAFF
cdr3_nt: TGCGCCAGCAGCTTGGCCAAAAGGGAAGGGACTGAAGCTTTCTTT

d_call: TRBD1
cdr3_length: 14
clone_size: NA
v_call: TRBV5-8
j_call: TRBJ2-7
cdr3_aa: CASSPGQGYGEQYF
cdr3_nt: TGTGCCAGCAGTCCGGGACAGGGGTACGGCGAGCAGTACTTC

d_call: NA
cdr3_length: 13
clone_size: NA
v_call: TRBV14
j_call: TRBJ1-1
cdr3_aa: CASSQDWLREAFF
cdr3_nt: TGTGCCAGCAGCCAAGACTGGCTTCGGGAAGCTTTCTTT

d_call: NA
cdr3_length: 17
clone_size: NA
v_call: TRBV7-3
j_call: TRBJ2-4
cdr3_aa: CASSLEAGVPSKNIQYF
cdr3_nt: TGTGCCAGCAGCTTAGAAGCGGGTGTCCCCTCCAAAAACATTCAGTACTTC

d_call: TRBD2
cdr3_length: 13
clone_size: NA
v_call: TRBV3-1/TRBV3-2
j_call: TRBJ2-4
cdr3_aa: CASSQLPGGIQYF
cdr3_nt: TGTGCCAGCAGCCAACTTCCGGGAGGGATTCAGTACTTC

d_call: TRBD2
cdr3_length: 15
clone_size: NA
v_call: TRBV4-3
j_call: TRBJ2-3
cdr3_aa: CASSQDRGGTDTQYF
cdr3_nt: TGCGCCAGCAGCCAAGATCGGGGGGGCACAGATACGCAGTATTTT

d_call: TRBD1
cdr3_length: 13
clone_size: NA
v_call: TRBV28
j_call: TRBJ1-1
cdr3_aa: CASSMTGRTEAFF
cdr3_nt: TGTGCCAGCAGTATGACAGGGAGAACTGAAGCTTTCTTT

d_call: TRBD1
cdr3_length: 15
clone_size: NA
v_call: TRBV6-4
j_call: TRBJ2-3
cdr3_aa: CASSERTGGVDTQYF
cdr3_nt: TGTGCCAGCAGTGAACGGACAGGGGGCGTAGATACGCAGTATTTT

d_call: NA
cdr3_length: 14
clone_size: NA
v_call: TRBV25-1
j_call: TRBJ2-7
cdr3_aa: CASSRGGRAYEQYF
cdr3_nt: TGTGCCAGCAGCCGAGGGGGGAGGGCCTACGAGCAGTACTTC

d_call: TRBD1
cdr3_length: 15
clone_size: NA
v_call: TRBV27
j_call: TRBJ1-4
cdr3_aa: CASSPRGGTNEKLFF
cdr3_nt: TGTGCCAGCAGTCCCAGGGGGGGGACTAATGAAAAACTGTTTTTT

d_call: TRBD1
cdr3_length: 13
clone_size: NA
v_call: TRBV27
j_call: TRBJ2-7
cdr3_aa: CASSLDRTYEQYF
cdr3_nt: TGTGCCAGCAGTCTGGACAGGACCTACGAGCAGTACTTC

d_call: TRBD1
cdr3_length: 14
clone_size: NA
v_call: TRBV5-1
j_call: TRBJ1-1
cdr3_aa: CASSPTGGGVEAFF
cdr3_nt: TGCGCCAGCAGCCCTACAGGGGGCGGGGTAGAAGCTTTCTTT

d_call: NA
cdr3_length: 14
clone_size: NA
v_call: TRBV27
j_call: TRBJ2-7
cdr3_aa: CASSLIWSSYEQYF
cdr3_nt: TGTGCCAGCAGTTTAATCTGGAGCTCCTACGAGCAGTACTTC

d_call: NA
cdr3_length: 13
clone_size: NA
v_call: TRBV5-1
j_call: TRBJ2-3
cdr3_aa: CASSEGGSESQYF
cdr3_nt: TGCGCCAGCAGCGAAGGGGGGTCCGAGTCGCAGTATTTT

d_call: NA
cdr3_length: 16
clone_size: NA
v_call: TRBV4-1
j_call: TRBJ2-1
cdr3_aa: CASSQDKGVGVHEQFF
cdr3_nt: TGCGCCAGCAGCCAAGATAAGGGGGTAGGGGTCCATGAGCAGTTCTTC

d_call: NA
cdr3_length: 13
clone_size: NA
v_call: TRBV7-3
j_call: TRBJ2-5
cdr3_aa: CASSLTFLETQYF
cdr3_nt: TGTGCCAGCAGCCTCACGTTCTTGGAGACCCAGTACTTC

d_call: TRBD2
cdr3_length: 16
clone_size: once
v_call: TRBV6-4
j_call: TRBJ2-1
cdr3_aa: CASSSQISGGLNEQFF
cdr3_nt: TGTGCCAGCAGTTCCCAAATTAGCGGGGGGCTCAATGAGCAGTTCTTC

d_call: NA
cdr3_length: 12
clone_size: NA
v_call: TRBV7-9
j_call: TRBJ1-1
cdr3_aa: CASGQDGIEAFF
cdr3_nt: TGTGCCAGCGGCCAGGACGGGATTGAAGCTTTCTTT

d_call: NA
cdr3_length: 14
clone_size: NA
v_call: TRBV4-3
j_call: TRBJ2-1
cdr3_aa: CASSQGERYNEQFF
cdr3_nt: TGCGCCAGCAGCCAAGGGGAGCGGTACAATGAGCAGTTCTTC

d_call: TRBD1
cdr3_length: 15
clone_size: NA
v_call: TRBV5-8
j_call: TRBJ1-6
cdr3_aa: CASSTEAGGNSPLHF
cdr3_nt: TGTGCCAGCAGCACGGAGGCAGGGGGGAATTCACCCCTCCACTTT

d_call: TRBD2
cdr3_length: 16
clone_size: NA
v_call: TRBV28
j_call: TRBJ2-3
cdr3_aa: CASSPRTSADPDTQYF
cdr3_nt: TGTGCCAGCAGTCCCAGGACTAGCGCCGATCCAGATACGCAGTATTTT

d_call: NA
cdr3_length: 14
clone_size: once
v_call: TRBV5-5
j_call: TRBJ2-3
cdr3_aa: CASGRGTSTDTQYF
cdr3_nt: TGTGCCAGCGGCCGGGGGACAAGCACAGATACGCAGTATTTT

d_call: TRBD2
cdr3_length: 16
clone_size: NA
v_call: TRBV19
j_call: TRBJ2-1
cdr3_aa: CASSATWLAEYNEQFF
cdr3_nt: TGTGCCAGTAGTGCCACGTGGCTAGCGGAATACAATGAGCAGTTCTTC

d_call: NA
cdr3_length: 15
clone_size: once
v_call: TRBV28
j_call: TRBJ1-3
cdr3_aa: CASSISPSGGNTIYF
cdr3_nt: TGTGCCAGCAGCATAAGTCCGTCGGGGGGAAACACCATATATTTT

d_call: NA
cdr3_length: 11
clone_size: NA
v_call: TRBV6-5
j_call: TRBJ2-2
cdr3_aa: CASGNTGELFF
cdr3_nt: TGTGCCAGCGGTAACACCGGGGAGCTGTTTTTT

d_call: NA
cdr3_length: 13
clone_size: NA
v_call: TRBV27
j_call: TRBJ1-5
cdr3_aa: CASSFGGNQPQHF
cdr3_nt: TGTGCCAGCAGTTTCGGGGGGAATCAGCCCCAGCATTTT